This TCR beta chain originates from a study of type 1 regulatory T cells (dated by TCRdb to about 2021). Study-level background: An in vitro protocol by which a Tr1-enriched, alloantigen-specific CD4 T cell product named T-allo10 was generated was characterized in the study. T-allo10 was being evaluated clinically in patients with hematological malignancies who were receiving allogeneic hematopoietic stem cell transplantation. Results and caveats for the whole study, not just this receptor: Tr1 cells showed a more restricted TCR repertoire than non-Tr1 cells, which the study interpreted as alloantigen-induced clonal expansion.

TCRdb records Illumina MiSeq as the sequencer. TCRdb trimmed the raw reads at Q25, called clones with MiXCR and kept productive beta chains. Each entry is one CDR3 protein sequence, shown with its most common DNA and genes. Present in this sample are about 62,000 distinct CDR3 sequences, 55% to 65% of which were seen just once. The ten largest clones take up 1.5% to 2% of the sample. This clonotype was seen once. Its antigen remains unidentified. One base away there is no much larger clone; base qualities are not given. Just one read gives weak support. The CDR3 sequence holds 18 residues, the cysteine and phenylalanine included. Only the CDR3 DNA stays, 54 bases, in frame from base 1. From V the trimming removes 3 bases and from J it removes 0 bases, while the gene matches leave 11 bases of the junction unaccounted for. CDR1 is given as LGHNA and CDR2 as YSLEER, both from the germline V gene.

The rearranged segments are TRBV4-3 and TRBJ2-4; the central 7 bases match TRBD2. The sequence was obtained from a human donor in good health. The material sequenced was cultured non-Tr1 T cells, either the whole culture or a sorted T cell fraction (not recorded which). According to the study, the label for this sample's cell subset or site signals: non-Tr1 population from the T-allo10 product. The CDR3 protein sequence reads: CASSHNLLAGVAKNIQYF. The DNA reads TGCGCCAGCAGCCACAATCTCTTAGCGGGCGTAGCCAAAAACATTCAGTACTTC.